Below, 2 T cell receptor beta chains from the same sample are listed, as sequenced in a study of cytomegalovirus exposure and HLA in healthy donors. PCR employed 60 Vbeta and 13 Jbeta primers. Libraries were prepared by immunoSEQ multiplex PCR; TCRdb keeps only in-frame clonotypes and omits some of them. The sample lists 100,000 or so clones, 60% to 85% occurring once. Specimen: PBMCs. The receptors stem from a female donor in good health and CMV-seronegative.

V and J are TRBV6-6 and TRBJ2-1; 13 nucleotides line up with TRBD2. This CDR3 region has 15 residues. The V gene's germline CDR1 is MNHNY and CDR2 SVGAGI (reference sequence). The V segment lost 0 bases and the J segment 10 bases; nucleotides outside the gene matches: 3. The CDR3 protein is CASSYSTTSGGEQFF. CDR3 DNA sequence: TGTGCCAGCAGTTACTCGACGACTAGCGGGGGGGAGCAGTTCTTC.

This CDR3 reads CATQTSGGNEQFF. CDR3 DNA sequence: TGTGCCACCCAGACTAGCGGGGGCAATGAGCAGTTCTTC. The chain recombines TRBV2 with TRBJ2-1, with 12 bases identical to TRBD2. The CDR3 has 13 residues. CDR1 is SNHLY and CDR2 is FYNNEI in the germline V gene. J lost 6 bases, V lost 10 bases, and 4 bases had no gene match.